Following are 3 T cell receptor beta chains from one sample sequenced in a study of blood T cell repertoires in COVID-19. Sequenced by immunoSEQ multiplex PCR; TCRdb stores in-frame clones only, minus some. This table holds over 150,000 clones, roughly four fifths found once. The sample consisted of peripheral blood. These receptors all come from an elderly woman with acute or convalescent COVID-19.

This CDR3 reads CASSTWDNSYEQYF. Written as DNA, the CDR3 is TGTGCCAGTAGTACGTGGGACAACTCCTACGAGCAGTACTTC. The rearrangement joins TRBV19 to TRBJ2-7; possibly TRBD1 for D (6 bases). Per the germline V gene, CDR1 is LNHDA and CDR2 is SQIVND (reference sequence). The V end lost 4 bases, the J end lost 0 bases, and 10 bases lay between the germline ends. This CDR3 comprises 14 residues.

This clone has a handful of counts. J is TRBJ2-7 and V is TRBV9, with 8 bases matching TRBD1. Unmatched junction bases numbered 10, after V lost 4 bases and J lost 1 base. Germline loops: CDR1 SGDLS, CDR2 YYNGEE. The CDR3 runs to 16 residues. Here the CDR3 DNA reads TGTGCCAGCAGCTCCACAACCAGGGGGCGTTCCTACGAGCAGTACTTC. Translated: CASSSTTRGRSYEQYF.

The genes are TRBV3-1 (or the pseudogene TRBV3-2) and TRBJ2-4; 13 nucleotides agree with TRBD2. J was trimmed by 3 bases and V by 2 bases; bases with no gene match: 4. Germline V lookup: CDR1 LGHDT, CDR2 YNNKEL (reference sequence). This CDR3 has 17 amino acids. Here the CDR3 reads CASSQQLAGGSKNIQYF. DNA for the CDR3: TGTGCCAGCAGCCAACAACTAGCGGGAGGGAGCAAAAACATTCAGTACTTC.